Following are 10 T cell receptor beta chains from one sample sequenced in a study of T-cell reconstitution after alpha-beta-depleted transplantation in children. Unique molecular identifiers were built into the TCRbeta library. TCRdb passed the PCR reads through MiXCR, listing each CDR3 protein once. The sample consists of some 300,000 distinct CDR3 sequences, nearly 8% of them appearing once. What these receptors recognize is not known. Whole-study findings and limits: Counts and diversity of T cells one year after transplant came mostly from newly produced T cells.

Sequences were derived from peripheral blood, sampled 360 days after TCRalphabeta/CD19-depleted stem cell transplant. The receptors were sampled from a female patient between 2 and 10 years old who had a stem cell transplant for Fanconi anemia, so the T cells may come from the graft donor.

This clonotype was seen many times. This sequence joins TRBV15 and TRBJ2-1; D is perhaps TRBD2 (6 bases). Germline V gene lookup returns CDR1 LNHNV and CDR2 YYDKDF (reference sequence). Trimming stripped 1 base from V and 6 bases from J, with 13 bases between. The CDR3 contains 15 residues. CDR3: CATSRGVGDFNEQFF. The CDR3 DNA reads TGTGCCACCAGCAGAGGGGTAGGGGACTTCAATGAGCAGTTCTTC.

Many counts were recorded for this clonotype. The CDR3 DNA follows: TGCAGTGCTACCGACAAGTACAATGAGCAGTTCTTC. Protein sequence: CSATDKYNEQFF. This rearrangement joins TRBV20-1 to TRBJ2-1; D is undetermined. Germline CDR1 reads DFQATT; CDR2 reads SNEGSKA (reference sequence). CDR3 size: 12 residues. Deletions cut 4 bases from V and 4 bases from J, with 8 bases between.

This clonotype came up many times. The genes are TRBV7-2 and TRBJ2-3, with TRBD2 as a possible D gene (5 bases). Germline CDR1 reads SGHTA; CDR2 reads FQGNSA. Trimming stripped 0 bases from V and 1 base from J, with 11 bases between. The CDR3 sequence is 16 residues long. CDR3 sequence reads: CASSLARGPGTDTQYF. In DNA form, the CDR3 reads TGTGCCAGCAGCTTAGCACGGGGTCCCGGCACAGATACGCAGTATTTT.

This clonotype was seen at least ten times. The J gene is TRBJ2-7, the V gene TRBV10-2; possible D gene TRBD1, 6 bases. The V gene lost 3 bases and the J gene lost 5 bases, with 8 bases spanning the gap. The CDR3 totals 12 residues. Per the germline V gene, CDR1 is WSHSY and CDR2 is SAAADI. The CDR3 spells CASSDGGDEQYV. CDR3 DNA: TGCGCCAGCAGTGATGGGGGCGACGAGCAGTACGTC.

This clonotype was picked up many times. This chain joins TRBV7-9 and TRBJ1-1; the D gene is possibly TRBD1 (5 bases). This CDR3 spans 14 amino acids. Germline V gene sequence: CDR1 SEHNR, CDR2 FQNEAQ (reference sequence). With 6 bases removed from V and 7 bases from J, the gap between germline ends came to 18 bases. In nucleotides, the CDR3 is TGTGCCAGCAGTCCCGGGGCGTTTGACAGTGAAGCTTTCTTT. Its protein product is CASSPGAFDSEAFF.

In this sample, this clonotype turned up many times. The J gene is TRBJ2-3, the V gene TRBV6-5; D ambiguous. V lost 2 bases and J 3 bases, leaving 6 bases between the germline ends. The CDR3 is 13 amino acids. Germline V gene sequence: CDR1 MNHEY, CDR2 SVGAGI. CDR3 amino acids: CASSYRSTDTQYF. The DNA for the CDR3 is TGTGCCAGCAGTTACCGGTCAACAGATACGCAGTATTTT.

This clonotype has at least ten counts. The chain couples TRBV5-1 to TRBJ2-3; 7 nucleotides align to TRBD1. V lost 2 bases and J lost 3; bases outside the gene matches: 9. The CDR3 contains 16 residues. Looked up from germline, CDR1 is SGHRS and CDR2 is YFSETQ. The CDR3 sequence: CASSFLSTGSTDTQYF. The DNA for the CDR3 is TGCGCCAGCAGCTTCCTCTCGACAGGGTCTACAGATACGCAGTATTTT.

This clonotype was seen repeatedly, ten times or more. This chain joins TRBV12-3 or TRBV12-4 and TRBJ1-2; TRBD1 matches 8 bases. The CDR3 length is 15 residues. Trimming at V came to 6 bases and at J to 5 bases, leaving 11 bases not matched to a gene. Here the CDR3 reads CASRALQGGLYGYTF. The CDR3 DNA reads TGTGCCAGCAGGGCCCTACAGGGGGGACTTTATGGCTACACCTTC.

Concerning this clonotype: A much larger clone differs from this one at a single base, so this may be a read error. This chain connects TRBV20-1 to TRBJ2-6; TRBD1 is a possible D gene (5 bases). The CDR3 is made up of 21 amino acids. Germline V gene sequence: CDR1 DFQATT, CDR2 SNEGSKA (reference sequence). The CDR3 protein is CSARDNGRAQFLSSGANGLTF. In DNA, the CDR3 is TGCAGTGCTAGAGATAACGGCAGGGCCCAATTTTTGAGCTCTGGGGCCAACGGCCTGACTTTC.

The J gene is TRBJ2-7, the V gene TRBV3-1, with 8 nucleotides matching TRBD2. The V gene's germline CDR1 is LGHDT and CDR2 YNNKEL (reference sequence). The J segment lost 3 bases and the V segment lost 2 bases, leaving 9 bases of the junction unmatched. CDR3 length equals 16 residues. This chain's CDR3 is CASSQFPSGSYYEQYF. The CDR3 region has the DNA TGTGCCAGCAGCCAATTTCCGAGCGGGAGCTACTACGAGCAGTACTTC.